This T cell receptor beta chain was found in a study of blood T cell repertoires in COVID-19 (dated by TCRdb to 2018 to 2020). The study in broad terms: Collaborator samples came from the United States, Italy and Spain and covered acute and convalescent phases of COVID-19. Samples were obtained from the ongoing ImmuneRACE study (first 160 participants) and from 1,254 subjects provided by 6 global collaborators. Where available, HLA class I and class II types were taken from metadata supplied by the sample provider and were not determined by assay-based typing. Subjects who had been exposed to COVID-19, were actively infected with it, or had recovered from it provided the deeply sampled blood TCRbeta repertoires that made up the dataset. A freely available public database, intended as a resource for researchers studying the immune response to SARS-CoV-2, is where the repertoires were released. Nearly every sample came with metadata listing a de-identified subject ID, COVID-19 status, age in years and sex. The material from the prospective study consisted of cDNA or gDNA derived from T cells, B-cell-depleted T cells, or PBMCs. Results and caveats for the whole study, not just this receptor: Clinical and demographic metadata were provided uncurated, with the amount varying by source and participant.

As to this clone: The target of this receptor is not known. The sample holds no much larger clone one base away, and base qualities are not on file.

The immunoSEQ Assay, a bias-controlled multiplex PCR, was used to amplify TCRbeta CDR3 regions from genomic DNA. As for the authors' bioinformatics: The number of nucleated cells in each sample was estimated by amplification of reference gene primers within the assay. Sequence reads were collapsed and filtered to measure the absolute abundance of every unique TCRbeta CDR3 rearrangement. For each sample, productive Simpson clonality was calculated by taking the square root of Simpson's diversity index across productive rearrangements. Drawn from immuneACCESS, this table holds only the in-frame rearrangements with V and J called that TCRdb kept. Clones are partly lost; checked studies trace under half to an unresolved V gene and leave the rest unexplained. V and J calls and clone size follow that table, whereas D and trimming were derived from the DNA. A total of fewer than 65,000 clones appear in this sample, approximately 79% of them only once. The ten most abundant clones make up 9% to 15% of the sample.

The collaborating institutions used their own protocols to collect whole blood in K2EDTA tubes. For TCRbeta analysis, collaborators shipped samples as frozen whole blood, isolated PBMCs, or DNA extracted from either of those sample types. The germline V gene sets CDR1 to SNHLY and CDR2 to FYNNEI. Trimming removed 8 bases from V and 8 bases from J, leaving 12 bases between the germline ends. The CDR3 sequence holds 11 residues, the cysteine and phenylalanine included. Just CDR3 DNA is preserved here, 33 bases in frame from base 1. Sequenced: peripheral blood. This clonotype was sampled from a human donor in a cohort sampled during active COVID-19. In this chain, TRBV2 is recombined with TRBJ1-1; the D gene remains uncertain. CDR3 reads: CASGGLREAFF. The DNA is as follows: TGTGCCAGCGGAGGCCTCAGAGAAGCTTTCTTT. Where the CDR3 stops, the reference TRBV2 and TRBJ1-1 genes take over; the full variable domain is EPEVTQTPSHQVTQMGQEVILRCVPISNHLYFYWYRQILGQKVEFLVSFYNNEISEKSEIFDDQFSVERPDGSNFTLKIRSTKLEDSAMYFCASGGLREAFFGQGTRLTVV.